One and the same sample provided the 15 T cell receptor beta chains below, sequenced in a study of T cell responses to AZD1222 COVID-19 vaccine. Profiling relied on immunoSEQ multiplex PCR, and the TCRdb table lists in-frame clones only, not all of them. The sample includes 90,000 to 120,000 clones, approximately 90% seen only once; the top ten take roughly 8.9%. The sequences come from peripheral blood, collected 28 days after the second AZD1222 dose. These receptors were taken from an adult who received the AZD1222 COVID-19 vaccine.

The chain joins TRBV7-3 to TRBJ2-5; 8 positions agree with TRBD2. V shed 5 bases, J shed 4 bases, and the junction held 6 bases outside the gene matches. Germline loops: CDR1 SGHTA, CDR2 FQGTGA. The CDR3 sequence is 14 residues long. The CDR3 loop is CASSPSGSGETQYF. The CDR3 nucleotides are TGTGCCAGCAGCCCAAGCGGGAGCGGAGAGACCCAGTACTTC.

The rearrangement links TRBV24-1 to TRBJ2-3; weak D call: TRBD1 (7 bases). This CDR3 region has 15 residues. Per the germline V gene, CDR1 is KGHDR and CDR2 is SFDVKD. V was clipped by 5 bases and J by 2 bases, with 13 bases between them. The CDR3 is CATSASRGATDTQYF. The CDR3 coding sequence is TGTGCCACCAGTGCGAGCAGGGGGGCCACAGATACGCAGTATTTT.

CDR3 in amino acids: CASSLNEGDTEAFF. CDR3 DNA sequence: TGTGCCAGCAGCTTAAATGAAGGGGACACTGAAGCTTTCTTT. J is TRBJ1-1 and V is TRBV7-6; D perhaps matches TRBD1 (5 bases). The CDR3 loop spans 14 amino acids. Germline-derived CDR1 and CDR2 are SGHVS and FNYEAQ. V lost 2 bases and J lost 3, with 10 bases in between.

This clone was detected a few times. The chain has TRBV4-1 and TRBJ2-1; D is perhaps TRBD1 (5 bases). Trimming left V 3 bases short and J 0 bases short, with 12 bases between. Per the germline V gene, CDR1 is MGHRA and CDR2 is YSYEKL. The CDR3 covers 16 residues. The CDR3, as DNA: TGCGCCAGCAGCCATCTGGACATCGTCTCCTACAATGAGCAGTTCTTC. As protein: CASSHLDIVSYNEQFF.

The chain uses TRBV7-6 and TRBJ2-5; either TRBD1 or TRBD2 may fit D (7 bases each). Germline CDR1 reads SGHVS; CDR2 reads FNYEAQ. Trimming left V 5 bases short and J 0 bases short, with 16 bases between. The CDR3 loop spans 16 amino acids. CDR3 in DNA: TGTGCCAGCAGCCCCTCAGGGGGGGTCCACCAAGAGACCCAGTACTTC. Translated, it gives CASSPSGGVHQETQYF.

The sample holds a few counts of this clone. The rearrangement links TRBV5-4 to TRBJ1-1; D call uncertain. CDR1 is SGHNT and CDR2 is YYREEE in the germline V gene (reference sequence). V gave up 0 bases and J gave up 1 base, with 10 bases separating them. CDR3 length equals 15 residues. The DNA of the CDR3 is TGTGCCAGCAGCTTGGGGGGTGTTTCGAACACTGAAGCTTTCTTT. It is translated as CASSLGGVSNTEAFF. The full variable domain, rest sourced from reference TRBV5-4 and TRBJ1-1, is ETGVTQSPTHLIKTRGQQVTLRCSSQSGHNTVSWYQQALGQGPQFIFQYYREEENGRGNFPPRFSGLQFPNYSSELNVNALELDDSALYLCASSLGGVSNTEAFFGQGTRLTVV.

The V and J genes are TRBV5-1 and TRBJ2-5, with TRBD2 matching 7 bases. The germline V gene has CDR1 SGHRS and CDR2 YFSETQ. J gave up 5 bases and V 7 bases, and 11 bases lay outside the gene matches. The CDR3 has 14 residues. The CDR3 DNA reads TGCGCCAGCCGGACTAGAAGCGTGGGTGAGACCCAGTACTTC. It specifies CASRTRSVGETQYF.

The chain carries TRBV7-2 and TRBJ2-2; 12 bases fit TRBD2. Looked up from germline, CDR1 is SGHTA and CDR2 is FQGNSA. The trim removed 5 bases at V and 5 bases at J, leaving 9 bases unmatched. This CDR3 has 17 residues. In DNA form, the CDR3 reads TGTGCCAGCAGCCTAGGGCTAGCGGGAGGGCCAACCGGGGAGCTGTTTTTT. Residues: CASSLGLAGGPTGELFF.

This clone was seen just once. This rearrangement joins TRBV9 to TRBJ1-1; tentatively, D is TRBD1 (6 bases). The length of the CDR3 is 14 residues. Trimming took 0 bases from V and 5 from J, leaving 11 bases between them. In germline, CDR1 is SGDLS, CDR2 YYNGEE. DNA of the CDR3: TGTGCCAGCAGCGTAGATGGGGGGCCTACTGAAGCTTTCTTT. Translated: CASSVDGGPTEAFF.

This sequence joins TRBV2 and TRBJ2-1; tentatively, D is TRBD2 (7 bases). The CDR3 length is 14 residues. The V end lost 6 bases, the J end lost 6 bases, and 15 bases lay between the germline ends. Looked up from germline, CDR1 is SNHLY and CDR2 is FYNNEI. CDR3 amino acids: CASSTMGGANEQFF. CDR3 sequence (DNA): TGTGCCAGCAGCACGATGGGGGGGGCCAATGAGCAGTTCTTC.

The DNA for the CDR3 is TGTGCCAGTACCCCTGGGGGCTCGAGCTCCTATAATTCACCCCTCCACTTT. As protein: CASTPGGSSSYNSPLHF. This chain uses TRBV19 with TRBJ1-6; the D gene is possibly TRBD1 (6 bases). CDR3 length equals 17 residues. CDR1 is LNHDA, CDR2 SQIVND, per germline (reference sequence). V gave up 7 bases and J gave up 0 bases, with 16 bases separating them.

The chain is built from TRBV19 and TRBJ1-5; 7 nucleotides line up with TRBD1. The CDR3 spans 16 residues. V was pared by 1 base and J by 4 bases, with 7 bases of the junction left unmatched. CDR1 and CDR2 from the germline V gene are LNHDA and SQIVND (reference sequence). The DNA of the CDR3 is TGTGCCAGTAGTATAGTGACAGGGTCTGGGAATCAGCCCCAGCATTTT. Encoded protein: CASSIVTGSGNQPQHF. The full variable domain, completed using reference TRBV19 and TRBJ1-5, is DGGITQSPKYLFRKEGQNVTLSCEQNLNHDAMYWYRQDPGQGLRLIYYSQIVNDFQKGDIAEGYSVSREKKESFPLTVTSAQKNPTAFYLCASSIVTGSGNQPQHFGDGTRLSIL.

The CDR3: CASSEAPPGQGSTEAFF. The CDR3 nucleotides read TGTGCCAGCAGTGAAGCGCCCCCTGGACAGGGGAGCACTGAAGCTTTCTTT. V gene TRBV2 combines with J gene TRBJ1-1, with 9 nucleotides matching TRBD1. The CDR3 has 17 amino acids. In germline, CDR1 is SNHLY, CDR2 FYNNEI. V was pared by 0 bases and J by 4 bases, with 9 bases of the junction left unmatched.

The genes are TRBV2 and TRBJ2-4; 7 nucleotides line up with TRBD2. Germline-derived CDR1 and CDR2 are SNHLY and FYNNEI. J lost 6 bases, V lost 7 bases, and 12 bases had no gene match. The CDR3 consists of 15 residues. The CDR3 sequence: CASTPGLAESNIQYF. DNA of the CDR3: TGTGCCAGCACCCCAGGGCTAGCGGAATCAAACATTCAGTACTTC.

V usage is TRBV3-1 (or the pseudogene TRBV3-2) and J usage is TRBJ1-4, with 12 nucleotides matching TRBD1. The length of the CDR3 is 15 residues. Germline V gene lookup returns CDR1 LGHDT and CDR2 YNNKEL (reference sequence). V shed 5 bases, J shed 8 bases, and the junction held 6 bases outside the gene matches. The CDR3 sequence: CASSDSGTGGEKLFF. The DNA of the CDR3 is TGTGCCAGCAGCGACTCCGGGACAGGGGGCGAAAAACTGTTTTTT.